The 10 T cell receptor beta chains given below trace back to one sample, sequenced in a study of blood T cells in healthy people across ages. A J-beta primer mix and a sample-barcoded 5' primer were used in a second PCR of roughly 6 to 11 cycles. TCRdb reprocessed the 5' RACE reads via MiXCR and lists one record per CDR3 protein. The sample has more than 900,000 distinct CDR3 sequences, approximately 32% seen once; the top ten hold 10%. The data were also submitted as part of a second study, on T cells of mothers and their children.

What was sequenced was blood. The source is a middle-aged woman in good health.

This clonotype was observed many times. V gene TRBV25-1 combines with J gene TRBJ1-2; 7 bases align to TRBD1. With V trimmed by 4 bases and J by 2 bases, 19 bases remained unmatched. In germline, CDR1 is MGHDK, CDR2 SYGVNS. The CDR3 loop spans 19 amino acids. The CDR3 DNA reads as TGTGCCAGCAGTGCGGCCCCGGGAGCGGGACAGAACATAAACTATGGCTACACCTTC. This encodes CASSAAPGAGQNINYGYTF.

This clonotype was observed a few times. This rearrangement joins TRBV2 to TRBJ1-1, with TRBD1 identical over 12 bases. CDR3 length: 12 residues. Per the germline V gene, CDR1 is SNHLY and CDR2 is FYNNEI. With V trimmed by 10 bases and J by 6 bases, 3 bases remained unmatched. The CDR3 loop is CATRDRGPEAFF. CDR3 nucleotide sequence: TGTGCCACCAGGGACAGGGGGCCTGAAGCTTTCTTT.

This clonotype has a count of ten or more. J is TRBJ2-7 and V is TRBV6-6, with unresolved D. The V end lost 2 bases, the J end lost 0 bases, and 17 bases lay between the germline ends. This CDR3 has 17 residues. In germline, CDR1 is MNHNY, CDR2 SVGAGI (reference sequence). The CDR3 DNA reads TGTGCCAGCAGTTACACCCCAGGACGCCCGCTCTCCTACGAGCAGTACTTC. Its protein is CASSYTPGRPLSYEQYF.

The chain combines TRBV30 with TRBJ1-2, with D uncertain. This CDR3 has 12 amino acids. Deletions cut 0 bases from V and 4 bases from J, with 6 bases between. CDR1 and CDR2 (germline): GTSNPN, SVGIG (reference sequence). The CDR3 here is CAWSVLAYGYTF. The CDR3 DNA reads as TGTGCCTGGAGTGTACTGGCCTATGGCTACACCTTC.

The V and J genes are TRBV4-3 and TRBJ1-1; maybe TRBD1 (5 bases). Germline V gene data show CDR1 as LGHNA and CDR2 as YSLEER. The ends were cut back, 0 bases at V and 3 bases at J, with 11 bases in the middle. The CDR3 spans 15 residues. CDR3 sequence: CASSQDLGPYTEAFF. The CDR3 DNA reads as TGCGCCAGCAGCCAAGATTTGGGACCTTACACTGAAGCTTTCTTT.

Comments on this clonotype: A much larger clone differs from this one at a single base, so this may be a read error. The rearrangement joins TRBV10-3 to TRBJ2-5, with 8 bases fitting TRBD1. This CDR3 region has 13 residues. Losses at the gene ends were 4 bases for V and 7 bases for J; bases not matched to a gene: 5. In germline, CDR1 is ENHRY, CDR2 SYGVKD. Here the CDR3 DNA reads TGTGCCATCAGTGGCAGGGGGCGGGGGACCCAGTACTTC. Protein product: CAISGRGRGTQYF.

This clonotype was observed a handful of times. This chain joins TRBV9 and TRBJ2-7, with 7 bases that match TRBD2. After removal of 2 bases from V and 3 bases from J, the junction contained 8 bases not matched to a gene. The CDR3 consists of 15 residues. The germline CDR1 and CDR2 sequences are SGDLS and YYNGEE. The CDR3 DNA reads TGTGCCAGCAGCGTTATAACGACTAGCAGCTACGAGCAGTACTTC. This translates into CASSVITTSSYEQYF.

This clonotype was seen repeatedly, ten times or more. The J gene is TRBJ2-1, the V gene TRBV15, with D possibly TRBD1 on 6 matching bases. The CDR3 consists of 17 residues. V was pared by 2 bases and J by 7 bases, with 21 bases between. Germline loops: CDR1 LNHNV, CDR2 YYDKDF (reference sequence). The CDR3 DNA sequence: TGTGCCACCAGCAGAACAGCACTAGGGGGAAGATGGAATGAGCAGTTCTTC. It yields the protein CATSRTALGGRWNEQFF.

The chain has TRBV29-1 and TRBJ2-1; 10 nucleotides line up with TRBD2. The germline V gene has CDR1 SQVTM and CDR2 ANQGSEA. V was pared by 2 bases and J by 4 bases, with 5 bases of the junction left unmatched. This CDR3 is built from 15 residues. This chain's CDR3 is CSVELSSGGYNEQFF. DNA for the CDR3: TGCAGCGTTGAATTATCTAGCGGGGGATACAATGAGCAGTTCTTC.

About this clonotype itself: A read error is possible here, since a much larger clone lies one base away. The chain couples TRBV29-1 to TRBJ2-7; D is unclear. The CDR3 contains 13 residues. Between the trimmed V and J ends, which lost 4 bases and 0 bases, there was a span of 10 bases. CDR1 and CDR2 from the germline V gene are SQVTM and ANQGSEA. Here the CDR3 DNA reads TGCAGCGTTGTAGGAGCGTCCTCCTACGAGCAGTACTTC. Translated, it gives CSVVGASSYEQYF.